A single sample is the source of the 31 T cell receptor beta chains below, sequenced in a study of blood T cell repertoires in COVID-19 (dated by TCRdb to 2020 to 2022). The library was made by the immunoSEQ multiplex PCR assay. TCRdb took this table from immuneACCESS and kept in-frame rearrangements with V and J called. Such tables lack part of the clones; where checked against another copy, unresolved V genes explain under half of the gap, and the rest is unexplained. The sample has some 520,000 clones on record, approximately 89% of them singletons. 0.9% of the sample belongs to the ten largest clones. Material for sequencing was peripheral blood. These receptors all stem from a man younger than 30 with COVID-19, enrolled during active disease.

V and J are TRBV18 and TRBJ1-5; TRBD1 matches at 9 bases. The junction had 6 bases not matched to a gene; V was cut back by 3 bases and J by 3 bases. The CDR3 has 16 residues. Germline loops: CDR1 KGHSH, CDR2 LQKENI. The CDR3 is CASSPPGTGSNQPQHF. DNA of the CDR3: TGTGCCAGCTCACCTCCCGGGACAGGGTCCAATCAGCCCCAGCATTTT. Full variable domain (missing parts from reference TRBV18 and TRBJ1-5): NAGVMQNPRHLVRRRGQEARLRCSPMKGHSHVYWYRQLPEEGLKFMVYLQKENIIDESGMPKERFSAEFPKEGPSILRIQQVVRGDSAAYFCASSPPGTGSNQPQHFGDGTRLSIL.

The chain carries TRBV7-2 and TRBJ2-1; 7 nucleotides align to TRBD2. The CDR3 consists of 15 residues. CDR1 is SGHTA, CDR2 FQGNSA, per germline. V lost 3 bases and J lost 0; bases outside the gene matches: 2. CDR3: CASSFGGSSYNEQFF. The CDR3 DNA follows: TGTGCCAGCAGCTTCGGCGGGAGCTCCTACAATGAGCAGTTCTTC. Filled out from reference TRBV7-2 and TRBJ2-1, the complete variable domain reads GAGVSQSPSNKVTEKGKDVELRCDPISGHTALYWYRQSLGQGLEFLIYFQGNSAPDKSGLPSDRFSAERTGGSVSTLTIQRTQQEDSAVYLCASSFGGSSYNEQFFGPGTRLTVL.

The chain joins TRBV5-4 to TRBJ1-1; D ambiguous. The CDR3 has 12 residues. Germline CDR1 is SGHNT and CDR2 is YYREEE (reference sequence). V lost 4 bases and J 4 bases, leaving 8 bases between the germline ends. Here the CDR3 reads CASSAVGTEAFF. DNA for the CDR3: TGTGCCAGCAGCGCGGTAGGCACTGAAGCTTTCTTT.

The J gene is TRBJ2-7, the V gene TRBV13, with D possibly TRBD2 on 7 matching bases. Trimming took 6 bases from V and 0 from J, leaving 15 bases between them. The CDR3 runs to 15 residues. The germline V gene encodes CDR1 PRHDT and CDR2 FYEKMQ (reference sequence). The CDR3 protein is CASSFRGRGSYEQYF. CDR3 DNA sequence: TGTGCCAGCAGTTTTAGGGGGAGGGGCTCCTACGAGCAGTACTTC.

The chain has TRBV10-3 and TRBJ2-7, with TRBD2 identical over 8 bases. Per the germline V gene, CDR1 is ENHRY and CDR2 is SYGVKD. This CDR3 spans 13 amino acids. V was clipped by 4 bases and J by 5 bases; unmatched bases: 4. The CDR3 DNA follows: TGTGCCATCAGTGGGGGACTAGTCCACGAGCAGTACTTC. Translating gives CAISGGLVHEQYF.

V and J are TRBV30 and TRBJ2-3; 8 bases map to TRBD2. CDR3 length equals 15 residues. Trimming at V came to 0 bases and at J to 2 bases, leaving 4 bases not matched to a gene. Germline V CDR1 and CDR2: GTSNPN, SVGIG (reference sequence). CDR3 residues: CAWSVLAVFTDTQYF. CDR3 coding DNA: TGTGCCTGGAGTGTACTAGCGGTTTTCACAGATACGCAGTATTTT. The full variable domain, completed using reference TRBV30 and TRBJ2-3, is SQTIHQWPATLVQPVGSPLSLECTVEGTSNPNLYWYRQAAGRGLQLLFYSVGIGQISSEVPQNLSASRPQDRQFILSSKKLLLSDSGFYLCAWSVLAVFTDTQYFGPGTRLTVL.

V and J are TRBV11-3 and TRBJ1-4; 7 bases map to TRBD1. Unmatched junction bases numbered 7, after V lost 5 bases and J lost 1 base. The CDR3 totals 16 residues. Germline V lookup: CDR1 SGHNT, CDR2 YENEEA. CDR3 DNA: TGTGCCAGCAGCCGCAGGGGGACTTTAACTAATGAAAAACTGTTTTTT. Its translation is CASSRRGTLTNEKLFF.

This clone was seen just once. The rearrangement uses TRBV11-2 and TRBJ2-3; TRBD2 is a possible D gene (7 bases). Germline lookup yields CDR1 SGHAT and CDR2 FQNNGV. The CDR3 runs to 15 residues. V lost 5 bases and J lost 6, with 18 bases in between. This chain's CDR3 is CASSLRNRGADTQYF. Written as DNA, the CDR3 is TGTGCCAGCAGCCTCCGGAATCGGGGGGCGGATACGCAGTATTTT.

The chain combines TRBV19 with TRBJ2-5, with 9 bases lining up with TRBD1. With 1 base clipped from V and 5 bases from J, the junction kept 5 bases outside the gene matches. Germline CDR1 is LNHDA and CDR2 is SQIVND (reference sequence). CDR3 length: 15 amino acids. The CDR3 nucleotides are TGTGCCAGTAGTATAGGCGGGACAGGGAGGGAGACCCAGTACTTC. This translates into CASSIGGTGRETQYF.

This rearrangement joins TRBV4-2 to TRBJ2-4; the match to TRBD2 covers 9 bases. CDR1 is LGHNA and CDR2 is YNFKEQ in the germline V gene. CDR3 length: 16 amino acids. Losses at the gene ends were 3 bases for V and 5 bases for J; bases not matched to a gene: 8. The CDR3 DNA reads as TGTGCCAGCAGCCAGGCGCTAGCGGGGCAGGAAAACATTCAGTACTTC. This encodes CASSQALAGQENIQYF.

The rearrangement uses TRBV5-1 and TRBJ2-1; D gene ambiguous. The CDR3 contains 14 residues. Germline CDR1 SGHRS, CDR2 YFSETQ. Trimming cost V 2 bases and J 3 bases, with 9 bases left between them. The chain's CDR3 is CASSFDLFYNEQFF. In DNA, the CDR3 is TGCGCCAGCAGCTTCGACTTGTTCTACAATGAGCAGTTCTTC.

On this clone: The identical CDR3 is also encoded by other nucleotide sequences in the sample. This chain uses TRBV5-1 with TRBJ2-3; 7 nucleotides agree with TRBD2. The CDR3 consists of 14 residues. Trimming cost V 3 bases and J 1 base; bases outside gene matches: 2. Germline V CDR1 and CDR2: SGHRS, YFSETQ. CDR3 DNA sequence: TGCGCCAGCAGCTCAACTAGCGGCACAGATACGCAGTATTTT. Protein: CASSSTSGTDTQYF.

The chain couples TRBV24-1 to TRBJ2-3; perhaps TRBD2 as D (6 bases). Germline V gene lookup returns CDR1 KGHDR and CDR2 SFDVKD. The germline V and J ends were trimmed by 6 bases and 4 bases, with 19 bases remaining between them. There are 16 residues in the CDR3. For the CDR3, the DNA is TGTGCCACCAGTTCCGCCAAAGGGACTGGCCCAGATACGCAGTATTTT. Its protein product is CATSSAKGTGPDTQYF.

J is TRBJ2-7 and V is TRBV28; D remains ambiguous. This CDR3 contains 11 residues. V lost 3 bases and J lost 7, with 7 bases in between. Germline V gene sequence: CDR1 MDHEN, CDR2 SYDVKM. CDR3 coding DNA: TGTGCCAGCAGTTTTTGGCAAGAGCAGTACTTC. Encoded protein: CASSFWQEQYF.

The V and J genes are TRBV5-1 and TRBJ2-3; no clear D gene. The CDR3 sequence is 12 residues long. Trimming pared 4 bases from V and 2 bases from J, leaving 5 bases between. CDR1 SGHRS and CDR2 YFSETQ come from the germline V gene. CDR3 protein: CASSQDTDTQYF. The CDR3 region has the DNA TGCGCCAGCAGCCAGGACACAGATACGCAGTATTTT.

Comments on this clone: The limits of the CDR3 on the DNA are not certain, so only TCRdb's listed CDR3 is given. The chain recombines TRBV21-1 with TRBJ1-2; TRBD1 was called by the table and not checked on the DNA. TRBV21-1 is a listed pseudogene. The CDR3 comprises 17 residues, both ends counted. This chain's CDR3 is CASSKWGQGARTNGYTF.

In DNA form, the CDR3 reads TGCGCCAGCAGCTTGTTCCAGGCTTACAATGAGCAGTTCTTC. Protein product: CASSLFQAYNEQFF. The chain uses TRBV5-1 and TRBJ2-1, with D unresolved. The germline V gene has CDR1 SGHRS and CDR2 YFSETQ. The CDR3 runs 14 residues. V lost 1 base to trimming and J lost 4 bases, with 9 bases between them. Full variable domain (missing parts from reference TRBV5-1 and TRBJ2-1): KAGVTQTPRYLIKTRGQQVTLSCSPISGHRSVSWYQQTPGQGLQFLFEYFSETQRNKGNFPGRFSGRQFSNSRSEMNVSTLELGDSALYLCASSLFQAYNEQFFGPGTRLTVL.

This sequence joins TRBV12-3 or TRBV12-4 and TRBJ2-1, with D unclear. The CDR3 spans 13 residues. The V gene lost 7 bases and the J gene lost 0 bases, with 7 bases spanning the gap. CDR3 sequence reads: CASILSSYNEQFF. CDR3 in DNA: TGTGCCAGCATCCTCAGCTCCTACAATGAGCAGTTCTTC.

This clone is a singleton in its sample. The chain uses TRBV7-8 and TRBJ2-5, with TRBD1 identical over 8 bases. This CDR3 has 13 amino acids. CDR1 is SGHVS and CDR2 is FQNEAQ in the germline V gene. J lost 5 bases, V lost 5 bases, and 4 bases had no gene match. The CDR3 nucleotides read TGTGCCAGCAGCCGACAGGGGAGCGAGACCCAGTACTTC. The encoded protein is CASSRQGSETQYF.

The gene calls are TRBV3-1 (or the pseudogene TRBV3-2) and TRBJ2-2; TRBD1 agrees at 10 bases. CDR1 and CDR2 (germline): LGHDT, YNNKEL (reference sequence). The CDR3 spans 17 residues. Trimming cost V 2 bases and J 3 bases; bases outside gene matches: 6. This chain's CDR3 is CASSQLGQGEYTGELFF. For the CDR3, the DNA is TGTGCCAGCAGCCAATTAGGACAGGGGGAATACACCGGGGAGCTGTTTTTT.

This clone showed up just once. CDR3 sequence reads: CASSHSGAPDTQYF. For the CDR3, the DNA is TGTGCCAGCAGCCACTCAGGGGCCCCAGATACGCAGTATTTT. The chain employs TRBV3-1 (or the pseudogene TRBV3-2) and TRBJ2-3, with a possible D match to TRBD1 (6 bases). Trimming left V 3 bases short and J 4 bases short, with 11 bases between. The CDR3 sequence is 14 residues long. From germline, CDR1 is LGHDT and CDR2 YNNKEL (reference sequence).

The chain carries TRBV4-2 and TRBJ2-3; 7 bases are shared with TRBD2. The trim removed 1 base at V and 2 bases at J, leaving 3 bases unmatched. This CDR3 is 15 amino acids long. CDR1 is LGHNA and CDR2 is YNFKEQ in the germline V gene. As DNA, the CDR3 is TGTGCCAGCAGCCAAGGCCTAGCGGTCACAGATACGCAGTATTTT. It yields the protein CASSQGLAVTDTQYF.

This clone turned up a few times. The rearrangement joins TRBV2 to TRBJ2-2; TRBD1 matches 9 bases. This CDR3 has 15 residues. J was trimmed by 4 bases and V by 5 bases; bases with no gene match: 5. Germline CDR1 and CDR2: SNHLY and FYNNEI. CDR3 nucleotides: TGTGCCAGCAGTTGGGGACAGGGACGCACCGGGGAGCTGTTTTTT. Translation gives CASSWGQGRTGELFF.

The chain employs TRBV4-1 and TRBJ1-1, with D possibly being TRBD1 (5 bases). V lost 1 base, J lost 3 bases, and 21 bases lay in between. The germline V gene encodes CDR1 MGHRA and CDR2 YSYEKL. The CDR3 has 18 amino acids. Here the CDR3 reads CASSQGPPEGMVDTEAFF. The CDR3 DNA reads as TGCGCCAGCAGCCAAGGTCCACCGGAGGGGATGGTGGACACTGAAGCTTTCTTT.

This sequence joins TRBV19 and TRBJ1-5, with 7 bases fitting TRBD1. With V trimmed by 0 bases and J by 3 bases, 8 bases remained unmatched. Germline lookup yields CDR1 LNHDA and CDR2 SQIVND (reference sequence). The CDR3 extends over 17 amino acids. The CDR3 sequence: CASSIDLNRGINQPQHF. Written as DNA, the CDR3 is TGTGCCAGTAGTATAGATCTAAACAGGGGAATCAATCAGCCCCAGCATTTT.

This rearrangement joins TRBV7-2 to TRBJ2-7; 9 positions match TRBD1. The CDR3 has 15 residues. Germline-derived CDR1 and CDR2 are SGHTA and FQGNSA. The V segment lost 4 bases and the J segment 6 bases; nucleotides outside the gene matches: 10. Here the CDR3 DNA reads TGTGCCAGCAGCTCCACCGGGACAGGGTCTCGCGAGCAGTACTTC. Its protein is CASSSTGTGSREQYF.

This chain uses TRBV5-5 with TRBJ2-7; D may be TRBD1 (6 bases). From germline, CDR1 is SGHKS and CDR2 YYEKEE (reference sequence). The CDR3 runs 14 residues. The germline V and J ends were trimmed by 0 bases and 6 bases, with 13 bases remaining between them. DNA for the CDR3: TGTGCCAGCAGCTTGGGAAGGGGGTACGCCGAGCAGTACTTC. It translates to CASSLGRGYAEQYF.

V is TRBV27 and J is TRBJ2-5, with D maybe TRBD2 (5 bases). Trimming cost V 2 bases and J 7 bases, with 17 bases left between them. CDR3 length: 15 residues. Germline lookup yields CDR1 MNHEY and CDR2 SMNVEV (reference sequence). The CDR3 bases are TGTGCCAGCAGTTTAGGGGTTAGCGATCGCGGGACCCAGTACTTC. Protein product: CASSLGVSDRGTQYF.

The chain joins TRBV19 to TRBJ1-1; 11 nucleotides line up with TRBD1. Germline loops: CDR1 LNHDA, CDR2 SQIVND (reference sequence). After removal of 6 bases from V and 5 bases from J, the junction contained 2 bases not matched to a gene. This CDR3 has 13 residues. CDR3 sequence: CASRDRGHTEAFF. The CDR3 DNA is TGTGCCAGTAGGGACAGGGGGCATACTGAAGCTTTCTTT.

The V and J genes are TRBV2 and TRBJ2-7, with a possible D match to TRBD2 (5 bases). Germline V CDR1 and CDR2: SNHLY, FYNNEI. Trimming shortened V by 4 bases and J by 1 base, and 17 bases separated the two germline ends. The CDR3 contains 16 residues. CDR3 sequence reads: CASSVLRTPLSYEQYF. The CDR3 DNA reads TGTGCCAGCAGTGTGCTTAGGACTCCCCTATCCTACGAGCAGTACTTC.

CDR3 region: CASSPTRTGGLGGELFF. The CDR3 DNA is TGTGCCAGCAGCCCAACCCGGACAGGGGGCTTGGGCGGGGAGCTGTTTTTT. This chain connects TRBV7-6 to TRBJ2-2; 11 nucleotides match TRBD1. CDR3 length: 17 amino acids. The V segment lost 5 bases and the J segment 7 bases; nucleotides outside the gene matches: 12. Germline V gene sequence: CDR1 SGHVS, CDR2 FNYEAQ.